One and the same sample provided the 22 T cell receptor beta chains below, sequenced in a study of blood T cell repertoires in COVID-19. Profiled with immunoSEQ multiplex PCR; TCRdb holds only in-frame clones, not every one. Of 140,000 or so clones listed, approximately 89% were seen once; the top ten hold under 2%. Input material: peripheral blood. Every receptor here comes from a human donor in a cohort sampled during active COVID-19.

V gene TRBV2 combines with J gene TRBJ2-1; D not resolved. The V end lost 2 bases, the J end lost 6 bases, and 5 bases lay between the germline ends. Germline assignment: CDR1 SNHLY and CDR2 FYNNEI. CDR3 length: 12 residues. CDR3 protein: CASSEPSNEQFF. CDR3 bases: TGTGCCAGCAGTGAACCGAGCAATGAGCAGTTCTTC.

V is TRBV7-7 and J is TRBJ2-5; D may be TRBD2 (6 bases). The CDR3 spans 14 residues. V lost 1 base and J lost 5, with 11 bases in between. The germline CDR1 and CDR2 sequences are SSHAT and FNYEAQ (reference sequence). This CDR3 reads CASSLVGGEETQYF. As DNA, the CDR3 is TGTGCCAGCAGCTTAGTTGGAGGGGAGGAGACCCAGTACTTC.

The V and J genes are TRBV27 and TRBJ2-3; 8 bases are shared with TRBD2. With V trimmed by 5 bases and J by 2 bases, 12 bases remained unmatched. The germline gives CDR1 MNHEY, CDR2 SMNVEV (reference sequence). The length of the CDR3 is 17 residues. The CDR3 is CASSPLGRGGVTDTQYF. Here the CDR3 DNA reads TGTGCCAGCAGTCCGCTTGGTCGGGGGGGCGTCACAGATACGCAGTATTTT.

This chain connects TRBV11-3 to TRBJ2-6; 9 nucleotides agree with TRBD1. CDR1 SGHNT and CDR2 YENEEA come from the germline V gene. The J segment lost 0 bases and the V segment lost 4 bases, leaving 7 bases of the junction unmatched. CDR3 length: 18 residues. The CDR3 reads CASSSEGQGFSGANVLTF. CDR3 nucleotides: TGTGCCAGCAGCTCAGAGGGACAGGGTTTCTCTGGGGCCAACGTCCTGACTTTC.

DNA for the CDR3: TGCAGCGTTGCAGGGGCCCACTATGGCTACACCTTC. Its protein product is CSVAGAHYGYTF. The chain is built from TRBV29-1 and TRBJ1-2; a possible D gene is TRBD1 (6 bases). This CDR3 has 12 residues. V lost 4 bases and J lost 3, with 9 bases in between. The V gene's germline CDR1 is SQVTM and CDR2 ANQGSEA.

The rearrangement joins TRBV5-1 to TRBJ1-3; D is unclear. V was pared by 4 bases and J by 2 bases, with 16 bases between. The CDR3 contains 16 residues. Germline V CDR1 and CDR2: SGHRS, YFSETQ. This chain's CDR3 is CASSNGPGIPGNTIYF. The CDR3 DNA is TGCGCCAGCAGCAATGGTCCGGGAATCCCTGGAAACACCATATATTTT.

This chain connects TRBV2 to TRBJ1-5; D remains ambiguous. The CDR3 length is 15 residues. The germline CDR1 and CDR2 sequences are SNHLY and FYNNEI. V was cut by 6 bases and J by 1 base, with 13 bases left in between. CDR3: CASRGDSKSNQPQHF. The DNA for the CDR3 is TGTGCCAGCAGGGGAGACTCAAAGAGCAATCAGCCCCAGCATTTT.

V and J are TRBV3-1 (or the pseudogene TRBV3-2) and TRBJ1-2; D unclear. Germline assignment: CDR1 LGHDT and CDR2 YNNKEL (reference sequence). Between the trimmed V and J ends, which lost 4 bases and 8 bases, there was a span of 14 bases. The CDR3 length is 13 residues. The DNA of the CDR3 is TGTGCCAGCAGCCCGAATGGTGGGCACGGCTACACCTTC. This gives the protein CASSPNGGHGYTF.

This clone was detected only once. The rearrangement uses TRBV3-1 (or the pseudogene TRBV3-2) and TRBJ2-3; D is unresolved. The length of the CDR3 is 13 residues. CDR1 and CDR2 (germline): LGHDT, YNNKEL (reference sequence). V lost 4 bases and J 1 base, leaving 6 bases between the germline ends. CDR3 nucleotides: TGTGCCAGCAGCCCCCCGGGCACAGATACGCAGTATTTT. It yields the protein CASSPPGTDTQYF.

The chain couples TRBV19 to TRBJ2-2; D is undetermined. V lost 6 bases and J lost 6, with 11 bases in between. Germline V CDR1 and CDR2: LNHDA, SQIVND (reference sequence). The CDR3 runs 13 residues. The CDR3 is CASSLRQPGELFF. Here the CDR3 DNA reads TGTGCCAGTAGCCTTCGACAACCCGGGGAGCTGTTTTTT.

The rearrangement joins TRBV4-1 to TRBJ1-2, with D possibly being TRBD1 (5 bases). The CDR3 runs 15 residues. Germline loops: CDR1 MGHRA, CDR2 YSYEKL. V lost 1 base and J 3 bases, leaving 12 bases between the germline ends. The CDR3 coding sequence is TGCGCCAGCAGCCAAGGACAGCAAATATACTATGGCTACACCTTC. This sequence encodes CASSQGQQIYYGYTF.

J is TRBJ1-3 and V is TRBV3-1 (or the pseudogene TRBV3-2); a weak D match, TRBD1 (5 bases). Germline V gene sequence: CDR1 LGHDT, CDR2 YNNKEL (reference sequence). Trimming cost V 1 base and J 5 bases, with 9 bases left between them. This CDR3 has 14 residues. CDR3: CASSQGQGRNTIYF. Written as DNA, the CDR3 is TGTGCCAGCAGCCAAGGGCAGGGAAGAAACACCATATATTTT.

This chain uses TRBV6-5 with TRBJ2-4, with D unclear. Deletions cut 0 bases from V and 6 bases from J, with 6 bases between. CDR3 length: 13 residues. From germline, CDR1 is MNHEY and CDR2 SVGAGI. This CDR3 reads CASSYSAANIQYF. CDR3 sequence (DNA): TGTGCCAGCAGTTACTCGGCCGCAAACATTCAGTACTTC.

The chain couples TRBV6-2 or TRBV6-3 to TRBJ1-5; D uncertain. V was pared by 2 bases and J by 2 bases, with 7 bases between. This CDR3 spans 14 amino acids. Germline V lookup: CDR1 MNHEY, CDR2 SVGEGT. Here the CDR3 DNA reads TGTGCCAGCAGTTACACCCGGGGCAATCAGCCCCAGCATTTT. Translating gives CASSYTRGNQPQHF.

V usage is TRBV4-1 and J usage is TRBJ1-2, with 7 bases that match TRBD1. The germline V gene has CDR1 MGHRA and CDR2 YSYEKL. V was pared by 4 bases and J by 4 bases, with 15 bases of the junction left unmatched. This CDR3 is 17 amino acids long. CDR3 residues: CASSPQTGSVSFYGYTF. In DNA form, the CDR3 reads TGCGCCAGCAGCCCCCAGACAGGGTCCGTATCTTTCTATGGCTACACCTTC.

Here the CDR3 DNA reads TGCGCCAGCAGCTTGGCCGGGGGACCTACTGAAGCTTTCTTT. This encodes CASSLAGGPTEAFF. V usage is TRBV5-1 and J usage is TRBJ1-1; tentatively, D is TRBD1 (5 bases). Germline assignment: CDR1 SGHRS and CDR2 YFSETQ. The length of the CDR3 is 14 residues. The germline V and J ends were trimmed by 0 bases and 5 bases, with 11 bases remaining between them.

The rearrangement uses TRBV5-5 and TRBJ1-5; no definite D call. The germline V and J ends were trimmed by 5 bases and 0 bases, with 9 bases remaining between them. The CDR3 loop spans 14 amino acids. CDR1 is SGHKS, CDR2 YYEKEE, per germline (reference sequence). The CDR3 DNA follows: TGTGCCAGCAGTTTCTATTATAGCAATCAGCCCCAGCATTTT. It yields the protein CASSFYYSNQPQHF.

The chain recombines TRBV2 with TRBJ1-5; D gene uncertain. Germline V gene lookup returns CDR1 SNHLY and CDR2 FYNNEI. The V end was cut by 4 bases, the J end by 4 bases, with 5 bases between. CDR3 length: 12 residues. The chain's CDR3 is CASSGRNQPQHF. The CDR3 coding sequence is TGTGCCAGCAGTGGGAGGAATCAGCCCCAGCATTTT.

The chain has TRBV25-1 and TRBJ1-2; 7 bases are a match to TRBD1. Trimming at V came to 0 bases and at J to 6 bases, leaving 10 bases not matched to a gene. The CDR3 spans 16 residues. Germline CDR1 reads MGHDK; CDR2 reads SYGVNS. The CDR3 region has the DNA TGTGCCAGCAGTGAATATATATCCAGGGGGAAGGATGGCTACACCTTC. This encodes CASSEYISRGKDGYTF.

This chain joins TRBV6-5 and TRBJ1-5; D not certain. Germline assignment: CDR1 MNHEY and CDR2 SVGAGI. The length of the CDR3 is 15 residues. V was clipped by 2 bases and J by 6 bases, with 14 bases between them. CDR3 residues: CASSYDAGVRQPQHF. The CDR3 DNA reads TGTGCCAGCAGTTACGACGCGGGCGTTCGTCAGCCCCAGCATTTT.

The rearrangement joins TRBV7-2 to TRBJ2-1; D is unresolved. Germline CDR1 SGHTA, CDR2 FQGNSA. Trimming removed 1 base at V and 1 base at J, with 8 bases between. The CDR3 sequence is 15 residues long. The CDR3 DNA reads TGTGCCAGCAGCTTAGTCGGCGGTTCCTACAATGAGCAGTTCTTC. Amino acid sequence: CASSLVGGSYNEQFF.

V gene TRBV27 combines with J gene TRBJ1-2; 8 positions match TRBD1. The CDR3 extends over 16 amino acids. Germline V gene lookup returns CDR1 MNHEY and CDR2 SMNVEV (reference sequence). Trimming cost V 4 bases and J 2 bases; bases outside gene matches: 9. The CDR3 region is CASSSLWTGMNYGYTF. The CDR3 nucleotides are TGTGCCAGCAGTTCCCTCTGGACAGGGATGAACTATGGCTACACCTTC.